This T cell receptor (beta chain) comes out of a study of blood T cell repertoires in COVID-19. Clones were sequenced by immunoSEQ multiplex PCR, and TCRdb holds only the in-frame ones, with some missing. This sample has about 400,000 clones, with 70% to 90% found just once. In terms of age and location, participants ranged from about 18 to 90 years and lived in under 30 US areas. This CDR3 region has 15 residues. The J segment lost 3 bases and the V segment lost 6 bases, leaving 10 bases of the junction unmatched. Germline values: CDR1 MNHEY, CDR2 SVGAGI. This chain connects TRBV6-5 to TRBJ1-1, with 7 bases lining up with TRBD1. The receptor's source is a woman younger than 35 with acute COVID-19. Sequences were obtained from PBMCs or T cells enriched from blood (not recorded which). CDR3 loop: CASRPPGQKYTEAFF. The CDR3 coding sequence is TGTGCCAGCAGACCCCCGGGACAGAAGTACACTGAAGCTTTCTTT.